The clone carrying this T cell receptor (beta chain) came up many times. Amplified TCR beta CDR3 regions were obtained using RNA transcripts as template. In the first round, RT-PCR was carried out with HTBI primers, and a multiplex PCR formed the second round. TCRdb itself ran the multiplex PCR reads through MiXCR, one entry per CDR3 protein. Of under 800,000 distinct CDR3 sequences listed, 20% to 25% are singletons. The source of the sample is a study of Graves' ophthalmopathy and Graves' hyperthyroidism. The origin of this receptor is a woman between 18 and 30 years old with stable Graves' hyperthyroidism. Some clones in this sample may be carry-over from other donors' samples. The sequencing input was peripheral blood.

CDR3 nucleotide sequence: TGCGCCAGCAGCCCCGGGACAGGAGGCCTCTTCTCCTCTGAAGCTTTCTTT. This translates into CASSPGTGGLFSSEAFF. The chain uses TRBV5-1 and TRBJ1-1; TRBD1 matches 8 bases. Germline V gives CDR1 SGHRS, CDR2 YFSETQ. V lost 4 bases to trimming and J lost 6 bases; unmatched junction nucleotides: 17. This CDR3 comprises 17 residues.